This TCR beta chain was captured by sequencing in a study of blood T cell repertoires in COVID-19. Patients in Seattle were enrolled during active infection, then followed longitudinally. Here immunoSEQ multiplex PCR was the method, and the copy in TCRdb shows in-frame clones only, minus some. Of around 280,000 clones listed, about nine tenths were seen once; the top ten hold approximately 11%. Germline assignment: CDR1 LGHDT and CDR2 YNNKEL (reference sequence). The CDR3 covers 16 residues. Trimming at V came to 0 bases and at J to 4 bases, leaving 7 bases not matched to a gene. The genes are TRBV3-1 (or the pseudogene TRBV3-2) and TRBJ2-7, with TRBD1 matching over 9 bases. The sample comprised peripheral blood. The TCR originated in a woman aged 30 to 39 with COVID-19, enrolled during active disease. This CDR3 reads CASSQDEDRGRYEQYF. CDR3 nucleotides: TGTGCCAGCAGCCAAGATGAGGACAGGGGTAGGTACGAGCAGTACTTC.